The 15 T cell receptor beta chains listed next were all sequenced from one sample in a study of T cell repertoires in aging, cancer and after chemotherapy. TCR beta rearrangements were amplified from peripheral blood genomic DNA. Multiplex touch-down PCR with TRB-A/B primers amplified rearranged V-D-J TRB sequences. MiXCR was run by TCRdb on the multiplex PCR reads, yielding one entry per CDR3 protein. The sample comprises about 11,000 distinct CDR3 sequences, 20% to 30% of which are singletons, and about 1.9% rests with the top ten. Sequenced input: blood. These receptors originate from a human donor in good health.

The chain combines TRBV12-3 or TRBV12-4 with TRBJ2-7; 7 bases line up with TRBD1. V was clipped by 5 bases and J by 2 bases; unmatched bases: 6. This CDR3 has 14 residues. The CDR3 DNA follows: TGTGCCAGCAGTCCCGACAGGGAAGCCTACGAGCAGTACTTC. It translates to CASSPDREAYEQYF.

This clonotype came up once. This chain connects TRBV4-3 to TRBJ2-3, with D hard to call. The CDR3 is 15 residues long. CDR1 is LGHNA and CDR2 is YSLEER in the germline V gene. Trimming removed 3 bases at V and 0 bases at J, with 10 bases between. This CDR3 is CASSQAFTSTDTQYF. CDR3 bases: TGCGCCAGCAGCCAGGCCTTTACTAGCACAGATACGCAGTATTTT.

The J gene is TRBJ2-3, the V gene TRBV5-6, with TRBD1 as a possible D gene (6 bases). The CDR3 contains 15 residues. Germline CDR1 SGHDT, CDR2 YYEEEE. V dropped 4 bases and J dropped 0 bases, with 12 bases sitting between them. The CDR3 region has the DNA TGTGCCAGCAGCCCCGGGACATCTAGCACAGATACGCAGTATTTT. It is translated as CASSPGTSSTDTQYF. The complete variable domain, with remaining parts taken from reference TRBV5-6 and TRBJ2-3, reads DAGVTQSPTHLIKTRGQQVTLRCSPKSGHDTVSWYQQALGQGPQFIFQYYEEEERQRGNFPDRFSGHQFPNYSSELNVNALLLGDSALYLCASSPGTSSTDTQYFGPGTRLTVL.

This clonotype is medium-sized in the sample. The J gene is TRBJ2-7, the V gene TRBV29-1; perhaps TRBD1 as D (5 bases). The CDR3 extends over 12 amino acids. The V and J ends lost 4 bases and 6 bases respectively, with 13 bases between them. Germline CDR1 and CDR2: SQVTM and ANQGSEA. CDR3 DNA sequence: TGCAGCGTTGGGGGCGCCGATACCGAGCAGTACTTC. It specifies CSVGGADTEQYF.

Concerning this clonotype: The CDR3 does not end in the conserved phenylalanine or tryptophan, so this is likely a read error. V gene TRBV6-5 combines with J gene TRBJ2-5; D is possibly TRBD1 or TRBD2 (5 bases each). This CDR3 comprises 14 residues. Germline V CDR1 and CDR2: MNHEY, SVGAGI. The V and J ends lost 4 bases and 2 bases respectively, with 11 bases between them. The CDR3 is CASSLGVSQETQYY. CDR3 nucleotide sequence: TGTGCCAGCAGTTTGGGGGTCTCGCAAGAGACCCAGTACTAC.

Note on this clonotype: A read error is possible here, since a much larger clone lies one base away. V usage is TRBV6-4 and J usage is TRBJ2-1; D not resolved. The CDR3 spans 11 residues. Trimming took off 2 bases at V and 10 bases at J, with 6 bases between the two ends. Germline values: CDR1 MRHNA, CDR2 SNTAGT. CDR3 in amino acids: CASSDRYEQFF. The CDR3 DNA reads as TGTGCCAGCAGTGACAGATACGAGCAGTTCTTC.

Sample share makes this clonotype medium-sized. The chain has TRBV29-1 and TRBJ2-2, with a possible D match to TRBD1 (7 bases). There are 14 residues in the CDR3. CDR1 is SQVTM, CDR2 ANQGSEA, per germline. V was shortened by 4 bases and J by 4 bases, with 13 bases between the two germline ends. The CDR3 DNA sequence: TGCAGCGTTGGAAACAGGGGAGGCACCGGGGAGCTGTTTTTT. Amino acid sequence: CSVGNRGGTGELFF.

The V call is TRBV6-2 or TRBV6-3, the J call TRBJ1-2, with TRBD1 matching over 9 bases. The CDR3 spans 15 residues. The J segment lost 13 bases and the V segment lost 6 bases, leaving 18 bases of the junction unmatched. Germline V lookup: CDR1 MNHEY, CDR2 SVGEGT. Here the CDR3 reads CASRGSGTGSSGSTF. The CDR3, as DNA: TGTGCCAGCAGGGGCTCTGGGACAGGGTCGAGTGGGAGCACCTTC.

This clonotype was seen only a few times. The chain employs TRBV20-1 and TRBJ2-1; no firm D call. Germline V gene data show CDR1 as DFQATT and CDR2 as SNEGSKA (reference sequence). Trimming removed 7 bases from V and 2 bases from J, with 12 bases in between. This CDR3 contains 13 residues. CDR3 sequence reads: CSVETDTYNEQFF. Here the CDR3 DNA reads TGCAGTGTAGAAACCGATACCTACAATGAGCAGTTCTTC.

The chain uses TRBV7-2 and TRBJ1-5; maybe TRBD1 (5 bases). CDR1 SGHTA and CDR2 FQGNSA come from the germline V gene. This CDR3 comprises 18 residues. Trimming took off 5 bases at V and 2 bases at J, with 22 bases between the two ends. The CDR3 is CASSPKGPTQSGNQPQHF. In DNA form, the CDR3 reads TGTGCCAGCAGCCCAAAGGGACCGACCCAATCGGGCAATCAGCCCCAGCATTTT. Complete variable domain (other parts from reference TRBV7-2 and TRBJ1-5): GAGVSQSPSNKVTEKGKDVELRCDPISGHTALYWYRQSLGQGLEFLIYFQGNSAPDKSGLPSDRFSAERTGGSVSTLTIQRTQQEDSAVYLCASSPKGPTQSGNQPQHFGDGTRLSIL.

This clonotype was seen a few times. The chain carries TRBV24-1 and TRBJ1-5, with 7 bases matching TRBD1. The CDR3 runs to 13 residues. The germline V gene encodes CDR1 KGHDR and CDR2 SFDVKD. Unmatched junction bases numbered 2, after V lost 3 bases and J lost 7 bases. CDR3 loop: CATSDHRGQPQHF. DNA for the CDR3: TGTGCCACCAGTGATCACAGGGGCCAGCCCCAGCATTTT.

Within the sample, this clonotype is medium-sized (0.01 to 0.1%). The V call is TRBV6-2 or TRBV6-3, the J call TRBJ2-1, with no clear D. V lost 6 bases to trimming and J lost 8 bases, with 14 bases between them. CDR3 size: 13 residues. Germline CDR1 is MNHEY and CDR2 is SVGEGT. In DNA form, the CDR3 reads TGTGCCAGCAGGCTGTCTGGGTCCGATGAGCAGTTCTTC. Its translation: CASRLSGSDEQFF.

By share, this clonotype ranks as medium-sized. The CDR3 reads CASSLGGTYEQYF. As DNA, the CDR3 is TGTGCCAGCAGTTTAGGGGGAACCTACGAGCAGTACTTC. The chain carries TRBV12-3 or TRBV12-4 and TRBJ2-7; D unclear. Trimming removed 1 base at V and 2 bases at J, with 6 bases between. The CDR3 consists of 13 residues.

The J gene is TRBJ2-3, the V gene TRBV7-2; D may match TRBD1 or TRBD2 (5 bases each). Germline loops: CDR1 SGHTA, CDR2 FQGNSA. V gave up 0 bases and J gave up 1 base, with 5 bases separating them. This CDR3 contains 14 residues. CDR3 sequence: CASSLAGGTDTQYF. The CDR3 nucleotides are TGTGCCAGCAGCTTAGCGGGGGGCACAGATACGCAGTATTTT.

This clonotype turned up a few times. The rearrangement links TRBV6-1 to TRBJ2-5, with TRBD2 matching over 12 bases. Per germline, CDR1 MNHNS and CDR2 SASEGT. The CDR3 is 14 residues long. J lost 3 bases, V lost 7 bases, and 3 bases had no gene match. CDR3 bases: TGTGCCAGCACTAGCGGGGGGGCCGAAGAGACCCAGTACTTC. Amino acid sequence: CASTSGGAEETQYF.